A single sample gave rise to the 8 T cell receptor beta chains below, sequenced in a study of patients and donors after allogeneic stem cell transplantation. TCRdb ran MiXCR on the RT-PCR reads and lists one entry per CDR3 protein. Found here are over 150,000 distinct CDR3 sequences, approximately 30% of them singletons; the top ten hold approximately 3.5%. Material: blood, either unsorted or a sorted T cell fraction (not recorded which). The receptors shown here come from a human donor who was either an allogeneic HSCT recipient or a stem cell or donor lymphocyte infusion donor (not recorded which). It is not recorded whose cells these are; they may come from a transplant donor.

This clonotype has just a few counts. This chain connects TRBV3-1 to TRBJ1-2; maybe TRBD1 (5 bases). The CDR3 is 20 residues long. V gave up 3 bases and J gave up 0 bases, with 26 bases separating them. Germline CDR1 is LGHDT and CDR2 is YNNKEL (reference sequence). The CDR3 DNA sequence: TGTGCCAGCAGCCAGGGCCAGTACGGGACCCGCAATCAACCTAACTATGGCTACACCTTC. As protein: CASSQGQYGTRNQPNYGYTF.

This clonotype appeared a few times. The chain recombines TRBV5-1 with TRBJ2-3; D may correspond to TRBD1 or TRBD2 (6 bases each). The germline V gene encodes CDR1 SGHRS and CDR2 YFSETQ. This CDR3 comprises 14 residues. Trimming left V 0 bases short and J 6 bases short, with 11 bases between. CDR3 region: CASSLGQEGDTQYF. CDR3 nucleotides: TGCGCCAGCAGCTTGGGACAGGAGGGCGATACGCAGTATTTT.

The V gene is TRBV5-1, the J gene TRBJ2-4, with TRBD1 matching over 8 bases. CDR3 length equals 16 residues. Germline V gene data show CDR1 as SGHRS and CDR2 as YFSETQ. With V trimmed by 3 bases and J by 2 bases, 7 bases remained unmatched. CDR3 residues: CASSSTGDATKNIQYF. In DNA, the CDR3 is TGCGCCAGCAGCTCGACAGGGGATGCGACCAAAAACATTCAGTACTTC.

The genes are TRBV11-2 and TRBJ2-5; the D is unclear. The V and J ends lost 5 bases and 5 bases respectively, with 9 bases between them. There are 12 residues in the CDR3. Germline loops: CDR1 SGHAT, CDR2 FQNNGV. For the CDR3, the DNA is TGTGCCAGCAGCCGTTTATGGGAGACCCAGTACTTC. This codes for CASSRLWETQYF.

This chain links TRBV4-2 with TRBJ2-7, with a weak D call TRBD2 (6 bases). Germline V gene sequence: CDR1 LGHNA, CDR2 YNFKEQ. Trimming pared 3 bases from V and 7 bases from J, leaving 19 bases between. This CDR3 is 15 amino acids long. The CDR3 loop reads CASSQAPSESWEQYF. Written as DNA, the CDR3 is TGTGCCAGCAGCCAGGCGCCTAGCGAGTCGTGGGAGCAGTACTTC.

The chain couples TRBV27 to TRBJ2-3; 11 nucleotides match TRBD2. V lost 5 bases to trimming and J lost 4 bases; unmatched junction nucleotides: 5. CDR1 and CDR2 (germline): MNHEY, SMNVEV (reference sequence). The CDR3 runs 15 residues. The DNA of the CDR3 is TGTGCCAGCAGTCCCTTAGCGGGAGGGGCAGATACGCAGTATTTT. This encodes CASSPLAGGADTQYF.

The V gene is TRBV19, the J gene TRBJ2-1, with unresolved D. Germline V gives CDR1 LNHDA, CDR2 SQIVND (reference sequence). The germline V and J ends were trimmed by 3 bases and 6 bases, with 6 bases remaining between them. This CDR3 has 12 residues. The CDR3 protein is CASSMVANEQFF. In nucleotides, the CDR3 is TGTGCCAGTAGTATGGTGGCCAATGAGCAGTTCTTC.

The chain combines TRBV19 with TRBJ1-5; D is unresolved. The germline gives CDR1 LNHDA, CDR2 SQIVND (reference sequence). The CDR3 runs to 15 residues. The germline V and J ends were trimmed by 3 bases and 0 bases, with 9 bases remaining between them. This CDR3 reads CASSILGNSNQPQHF. The CDR3 DNA sequence: TGTGCCAGTAGTATCCTCGGGAATAGCAATCAGCCCCAGCATTTT.